Shown below are 28 T cell receptor beta chains from a single sample sequenced in a study of healthy donors' naive CD4 and CD8 T cells. Starting from 500 ng of total RNA, TCR libraries were made with linear amplification. TCRdb reprocessed the reads via MiXCR and lists one record per CDR3 protein. The table has roughly 200,000 distinct CDR3 sequences, around 70% seen once. Material: naive CD4+ and CD8+ T cells sorted from blood, pooled from several donors. The receptors shown here come from a pool of human donors in good health; the sample pools cells from several healthy donors.

The V and J genes are TRBV11-3 and TRBJ2-5, with TRBD2 identical over 12 bases. The CDR3 runs to 15 residues. Germline V lookup: CDR1 SGHNT, CDR2 YENEEA. The V and J ends lost 6 bases and 5 bases, in that order; junction bases with no gene match: 7. The CDR3 region is CASSYITSGRETQYF. The CDR3 DNA reads TGTGCCAGCAGTTATATTACTAGCGGGAGGGAGACCCAGTACTTC. The full variable domain, its missing parts supplied by reference TRBV11-3 and TRBJ2-5, is EAGVVQSPRYKIIEKKQPVAFWCNPISGHNTLYWYLQNLGQGPELLIRYENEEAVDDSQLPKDRFSAERLKGVDSTLKIQPAELGDSAVYLCASSYITSGRETQYFGPGTRLLVL.

The V gene is TRBV6-5, the J gene TRBJ2-1; TRBD1 agrees at 7 bases. V was clipped by 2 bases and J by 5 bases; unmatched bases: 0. CDR1 is MNHEY, CDR2 SVGAGI, per germline. The CDR3 length is 13 residues. The CDR3 loop reads CASSYQGDNEQFF. As DNA, the CDR3 is TGTGCCAGCAGTTACCAGGGGGACAATGAGCAGTTCTTC.

The J gene is TRBJ2-1, the V gene TRBV29-1, with D perhaps being TRBD1 or TRBD2 (5 bases each). V lost 7 bases, J lost 0 bases, and 10 bases lay in between. Per germline, CDR1 SQVTM and CDR2 ANQGSEA. The CDR3 covers 13 residues. CDR3 sequence: CSAAGSSYNEQFF. The CDR3 DNA reads TGCAGCGCCGCAGGGAGCTCCTACAATGAGCAGTTCTTC.

This chain connects TRBV19 to TRBJ1-2; D gene unclear. V lost 1 base, J lost 4 bases, and 10 bases lay in between. The CDR3 runs 14 residues. CDR1 is LNHDA and CDR2 is SQIVND in the germline V gene (reference sequence). CDR3 in DNA: TGTGCCAGTAGTATAGGAACAGCCTTCTATGGCTACACCTTC. Translated: CASSIGTAFYGYTF.

This chain connects TRBV6-6 to TRBJ1-5; D not certain. CDR1 and CDR2 (germline): MNHNY, SVGAGI (reference sequence). The CDR3 is 14 amino acids. V was clipped by 4 bases and J by 4 bases, with 11 bases between them. For the CDR3, the DNA is TGTGCCAGCAGTTCGCTGGAGCAGAATCAGCCCCAGCATTTT. Translation gives CASSSLEQNQPQHF.

The sample holds one count of this clonotype. This chain links TRBV4-2 with TRBJ2-1; D tentatively fits TRBD1 or TRBD2 (5 bases each). This CDR3 has 16 residues. Between the trimmed V and J ends, which lost 4 bases and 7 bases, there was a span of 20 bases. Germline V gene lookup returns CDR1 LGHNA and CDR2 YNFKEQ. The CDR3 sequence: CASSRTEGTIGNEQFF. In nucleotides, the CDR3 is TGTGCCAGCAGCCGAACCGAGGGGACCATTGGTAATGAGCAGTTCTTC.

The V gene is TRBV19, the J gene TRBJ2-7; a weak D match, TRBD2 (5 bases). This CDR3 region has 12 residues. Germline V gene sequence: CDR1 LNHDA, CDR2 SQIVND (reference sequence). Trimming pared 3 bases from V and 6 bases from J, leaving 9 bases between. CDR3 bases: TGTGCCAGTAGTATCGGAGGACCCGAGCAGTACTTC. Translation gives CASSIGGPEQYF.

This sequence joins TRBV24-1 and TRBJ2-1; no clear D gene. The CDR3 extends over 12 amino acids. Germline V lookup: CDR1 KGHDR, CDR2 SFDVKD. V lost 12 bases and J 8 bases, leaving 16 bases between the germline ends. The CDR3 reads CAAGSSFYEQFF. CDR3 DNA: TGTGCCGCCGGGTCGAGTTTCTATGAGCAGTTCTTC.

This chain uses TRBV11-1 with TRBJ2-3; no definite D call. Trimming took off 2 bases at V and 4 bases at J, with 10 bases between the two ends. CDR3 size: 14 residues. Germline CDR1 SGHAT, CDR2 FQDESV (reference sequence). CDR3 bases: TGTGCCAGCAGCTTAATGGGGTCCGCAGATACGCAGTATTTT. It is translated as CASSLMGSADTQYF.

The J gene is TRBJ1-4, the V gene TRBV27; 9 nucleotides agree with TRBD1. Trimming at V came to 2 bases and at J to 2 bases, leaving 9 bases not matched to a gene. Germline CDR1 MNHEY, CDR2 SMNVEV (reference sequence). CDR3 size: 18 residues. The chain's CDR3 is CASSLLGQGRGTNEKLFF. The CDR3, as DNA: TGTGCCAGCAGTTTACTGGGACAGGGCCGTGGGACTAATGAAAAACTGTTTTTT.

The genes are TRBV29-1 and TRBJ1-1; D may be TRBD1 (5 bases). The CDR3 runs 15 residues. The germline gives CDR1 SQVTM, CDR2 ANQGSEA. Trimming cost V 0 bases and J 4 bases, with 15 bases left between them. In nucleotides, the CDR3 is TGCAGCGTTGAAGATTCGGGGGTTGGGGTCACTGAAGCTTTCTTT. Translating gives CSVEDSGVGVTEAFF.

The chain carries TRBV19 and TRBJ1-2; a weak D match, TRBD1 (5 bases). The V end lost 3 bases, the J end lost 5 bases, and 10 bases lay between the germline ends. This CDR3 is built from 13 residues. Germline values: CDR1 LNHDA, CDR2 SQIVND (reference sequence). The CDR3 is CASSMGRRYGYTF. The CDR3, as DNA: TGTGCCAGTAGTATGGGGCGGAGATATGGCTACACCTTC.

This chain joins TRBV19 and TRBJ1-3; no firm D call. The germline V and J ends were trimmed by 9 bases and 0 bases, with 9 bases remaining between them. CDR3 size: 13 residues. Germline CDR1 is LNHDA and CDR2 is SQIVND (reference sequence). The CDR3 is CASARVSGNTIYF. The CDR3 DNA is TGTGCCAGCGCGAGAGTCTCTGGAAACACCATATATTTT.

V is TRBV5-4 and J is TRBJ2-5, with 7 bases matching TRBD1. The CDR3 runs 15 residues. Germline lookup yields CDR1 SGHNT and CDR2 YYREEE (reference sequence). Trimming removed 4 bases from V and 1 base from J; junction bases left unmatched: 7. This CDR3 reads CASSVGTVFQETQYF. DNA of the CDR3: TGTGCCAGCAGCGTCGGGACAGTATTCCAAGAGACCCAGTACTTC.

The V call is TRBV14, the J call TRBJ2-7; D might be TRBD1 (5 bases). Germline CDR1 reads SGHDN; CDR2 reads FVKESK. The ends were cut back, 1 base at V and 4 bases at J, with 11 bases in the middle. This CDR3 region has 14 residues. The CDR3 protein is CASSQVKGPYEQYF. The DNA of the CDR3 is TGTGCCAGCAGCCAAGTAAAGGGGCCGTACGAGCAGTACTTC. Full variable domain (outside the CDR3, taken from reference TRBV14 and TRBJ2-7): EAGVTQFPSHSVIEKGQTVTLRCDPISGHDNLYWYRRVMGKEIKFLLHFVKESKQDESGMPNNRFLAERTGGTYSTLKVQPAELEDSGVYFCASSQVKGPYEQYFGPGTRLTVT.

This chain links TRBV6-5 with TRBJ2-7, with unresolved D. V dropped 0 bases and J dropped 3 bases, with 12 bases sitting between them. Germline V lookup: CDR1 MNHEY, CDR2 SVGAGI. The CDR3 sequence is 15 residues long. The CDR3 loop is CASSYSLSGVYEQYF. CDR3 DNA: TGTGCCAGCAGTTACTCATTAAGTGGCGTCTACGAGCAGTACTTC.

The chain employs TRBV29-1 and TRBJ2-6; the D is unclear. CDR1 is SQVTM and CDR2 is ANQGSEA in the germline V gene. Trimming stripped 4 bases from V and 0 bases from J, with 10 bases between. This CDR3 comprises 15 residues. CDR3 sequence: CSVGAGRSGANVLTF. DNA of the CDR3: TGCAGCGTTGGTGCAGGCCGCTCTGGGGCCAACGTCCTGACTTTC.

V and J are TRBV29-1 and TRBJ2-1; 8 bases are a match to TRBD2. Germline V gene sequence: CDR1 SQVTM, CDR2 ANQGSEA. Trimming cost V 6 bases and J 2 bases; bases outside gene matches: 18. The CDR3 is made up of 18 amino acids. The CDR3 DNA sequence: TGCAGCGTCGCCGAGACTAGCGCTCAACCATCCGCCTACAATGAGCAGTTCTTC. Its protein product is CSVAETSAQPSAYNEQFF.

The sample holds one count of this clonotype. The genes are TRBV19 and TRBJ2-7; D ambiguous. CDR1 LNHDA and CDR2 SQIVND come from the germline V gene (reference sequence). The V end was cut by 6 bases, the J end by 3 bases, with 12 bases between. The CDR3 has 13 amino acids. CDR3: CASSVGPNYEQYF. DNA for the CDR3: TGTGCCAGTAGCGTTGGTCCAAACTACGAGCAGTACTTC.

This chain connects TRBV7-8 to TRBJ1-2, with a possible D match to TRBD1 (6 bases). CDR1 and CDR2 from the germline V gene are SGHVS and FQNEAQ. CDR3 length equals 14 residues. V shed 5 bases and J shed 4 bases, with 14 bases lying between them. The CDR3 DNA is TGTGCCAGCAGCGTACCCGGAGGGGGCTATGGCTACACCTTC. It translates to CASSVPGGGYGYTF.

This clonotype turned up a few times. V and J are TRBV11-2 and TRBJ1-2; no reliable D call. The V gene lost 5 bases and the J gene lost 2 bases, with 9 bases spanning the gap. Germline loops: CDR1 SGHAT, CDR2 FQNNGV. The CDR3 is 13 residues long. The CDR3, as DNA: TGTGCCAGCAGCCCCGCAGAAAACTATGGCTACACCTTC. Amino acids: CASSPAENYGYTF. The full variable domain, in which reference TRBV11-2 and TRBJ1-2 provide the parts outside the CDR3, is EAGVAQSPRYKIIEKRQSVAFWCNPISGHATLYWYQQILGQGPKLLIQFQNNGVVDDSQLPKDRFSAERLKGVDSTLKIQPAKLEDSAVYLCASSPAENYGYTFGSGTRLTVV.

The chain joins TRBV5-1 to TRBJ2-7; 8 bases align to TRBD1. In germline, CDR1 is SGHRS, CDR2 YFSETQ. The CDR3 runs 16 residues. V shed 4 bases and J 0 bases; nucleotides not matched to a gene: 9. The CDR3: CASSIPGQGGSYEQYF. The CDR3 coding sequence is TGCGCCAGCAGCATACCTGGACAGGGCGGCTCCTACGAGCAGTACTTC.

V gene TRBV27 combines with J gene TRBJ2-3; perhaps TRBD1 as D (5 bases). Germline loops: CDR1 MNHEY, CDR2 SMNVEV (reference sequence). This CDR3 comprises 15 residues. Trimming cost V 3 bases and J 5 bases, with 15 bases left between them. The CDR3 nucleotides are TGTGCCAGCAGTTTTTGGCAGGGTCGTGGAGATACGCAGTATTTT. This codes for CASSFWQGRGDTQYF.

This clonotype was counted between two and nine times. The chain combines TRBV29-1 with TRBJ1-1; no clear D gene. The CDR3 consists of 12 residues. V lost 7 bases and J lost 4, with 13 bases in between. Germline loops: CDR1 SQVTM, CDR2 ANQGSEA. The CDR3 region is CSAHTLTTEAFF. Here the CDR3 DNA reads TGCAGCGCCCACACATTGACCACTGAAGCTTTCTTT.

V gene TRBV7-8 combines with J gene TRBJ1-5, with a tentative D call TRBD1 (5 bases). Germline V gives CDR1 SGHVS, CDR2 FQNEAQ. This CDR3 region has 18 residues. Trimming left V 4 bases short and J 1 base short, with 20 bases between. CDR3 coding DNA: TGTGCCAGCAGCTGGCTCCGGGACCGAGAAACGAGCAATCAGCCCCAGCATTTT. Its translation is CASSWLRDRETSNQPQHF.

The chain carries TRBV27 and TRBJ1-3, with D maybe TRBD1 (5 bases). Per germline, CDR1 MNHEY and CDR2 SMNVEV (reference sequence). The CDR3 has 16 amino acids. Trimming pared 5 bases from V and 0 bases from J, leaving 14 bases between. CDR3: CASSPVWDYSGNTIYF. CDR3 DNA: TGTGCCAGCAGTCCTGTTTGGGACTACTCTGGAAACACCATATATTTT.

The rearrangement uses TRBV11-2 and TRBJ1-2; 7 nucleotides agree with TRBD1. There are 14 residues in the CDR3. V shed 5 bases, J shed 7 bases, and the junction held 10 bases outside the gene matches. In germline, CDR1 is SGHAT, CDR2 FQNNGV. The chain's CDR3 is CASSADRERSGYTF. As DNA, the CDR3 is TGTGCCAGCAGCGCAGACAGGGAGAGATCTGGCTACACCTTC.

This chain uses TRBV30 with TRBJ2-1; D not resolved. Germline loops: CDR1 GTSNPN, CDR2 SVGIG (reference sequence). The CDR3 sequence is 16 residues long. V gave up 0 bases and J gave up 1 base, with 13 bases separating them. The CDR3 spells CAWSVGITPSYNEQFF. The CDR3 region has the DNA TGTGCCTGGAGTGTTGGGATTACCCCTTCCTACAATGAGCAGTTCTTC.